These 32 T cell receptor beta chains were all obtained from the same sample, sequenced in a study of shared T cell receptors in the human thymus. The table came from immunoSEQ multiplex PCR; TCRdb's copy has only in-frame clones and leaves some out. The sample lists approximately 660,000 clones, around 89% seen once, with around 0.0099% in the top ten. These same data were also listed under a study on human thymus T cells.

Sequencing was performed on thymocytes. Source of these receptors: a boy younger than two with a congenital heart defect.

The chain couples TRBV6-5 to TRBJ2-7, with 7 bases lining up with TRBD1. This CDR3 has 14 residues. The trim removed 5 bases at V and 2 bases at J, leaving 6 bases unmatched. Germline CDR1 reads MNHEY; CDR2 reads SVGAGI. The CDR3 nucleotides are TGTGCCAGCAGTGAAGGGGGCCCCACCTACGAGCAGTACTTC. Translated, it gives CASSEGGPTYEQYF.

The chain is built from TRBV11-2 and TRBJ1-2, with D maybe TRBD1 (6 bases). The germline CDR1 and CDR2 sequences are SGHAT and FQNNGV. V was cut by 5 bases and J by 6 bases, with 10 bases left in between. The CDR3 covers 12 residues. As DNA, the CDR3 is TGTGCCAGCAGCCAACCAGGGGATGGCTACACCTTC. This codes for CASSQPGDGYTF.

The chain joins TRBV2 to TRBJ1-1; D might be TRBD1 (5 bases). V was cut by 3 bases and J by 10 bases, with 15 bases left in between. This CDR3 region has 13 residues. CDR1 is SNHLY, CDR2 FYNNEI, per germline. CDR3 residues: CASSDPPGLRAFF. Written as DNA, the CDR3 is TGTGCCAGCAGTGATCCCCCGGGACTTCGAGCTTTCTTT.

This chain joins TRBV5-4 and TRBJ2-1; no clear D. The CDR3 consists of 14 residues. V was trimmed by 4 bases and J by 1 base, leaving 9 bases between them. Germline V CDR1 and CDR2: SGHNT, YYREEE (reference sequence). The CDR3 DNA is TGTGCCAGCAGCCCCGGTCGATCCTACAATGAGCAGTTCTTC. This sequence encodes CASSPGRSYNEQFF.

This chain uses TRBV19 with TRBJ2-7; 9 bases are a match to TRBD1. Germline V gives CDR1 LNHDA, CDR2 SQIVND (reference sequence). The CDR3 has 15 amino acids. Losses at the gene ends were 5 bases for V and 4 bases for J; bases not matched to a gene: 9. CDR3: CASSPDRGSRYEQYF. CDR3 bases: TGTGCCAGTAGTCCGGACAGGGGTAGTCGGTACGAGCAGTACTTC.

The J gene is TRBJ2-2, the V gene TRBV30; 12 nucleotides align to TRBD2. CDR3 length: 17 residues. Germline V gene sequence: CDR1 GTSNPN, CDR2 SVGIG (reference sequence). V shed 1 base and J 6 bases; nucleotides not matched to a gene: 9. Here the CDR3 reads CAWSASSGRAVAGELFF. The DNA for the CDR3 is TGTGCCTGGAGTGCCTCTAGCGGGAGGGCCGTCGCCGGGGAGCTGTTTTTT.

A single count supports this clone. The chain has TRBV5-1 and TRBJ1-1; no definite D call. The V gene lost 4 bases and the J gene lost 1 base, with 14 bases spanning the gap. Germline loops: CDR1 SGHRS, CDR2 YFSETQ. This CDR3 region has 15 residues. The CDR3 region has the DNA TGCGCCAGCAGCCCCCCCGGCGGCAGGAACACTGAAGCTTTCTTT. This encodes CASSPPGGRNTEAFF.

V usage is TRBV19 and J usage is TRBJ2-1; 8 bases align to TRBD2. The CDR3 consists of 15 residues. V shed 3 bases and J 6 bases; nucleotides not matched to a gene: 7. Germline assignment: CDR1 LNHDA and CDR2 SQIVND (reference sequence). The DNA of the CDR3 is TGTGCCAGTAGTATTTTGAGCGGGAGAAGCAATGAGCAGTTCTTC. Amino acids: CASSILSGRSNEQFF.

The chain is built from TRBV4-3 and TRBJ2-1; D remains ambiguous. The length of the CDR3 is 15 residues. The V gene lost 1 base and the J gene lost 5 bases, with 12 bases spanning the gap. Germline loops: CDR1 LGHNA, CDR2 YSLEER. CDR3 coding DNA: TGCGCCAGCAGCCAAGTTACCAAGACTCACAATGAGCAGTTCTTC. Encoded protein: CASSQVTKTHNEQFF.

This clone was seen a few times. The chain couples TRBV7-2 to TRBJ2-1, with D perhaps matching TRBD1 (5 bases). This CDR3 has 19 residues. Trimming left V 2 bases short and J 7 bases short, with 27 bases between. Germline V gives CDR1 SGHTA, CDR2 FQGNSA. The CDR3 sequence is CASSLPSPSTEKRENEQFF. The CDR3 DNA follows: TGTGCCAGCAGCTTACCCTCCCCCTCGACAGAAAAAAGGGAAAATGAGCAGTTCTTC.

CDR3 protein: CAWSPPRRAGGPGNTIYF. The CDR3 DNA reads TGTGCCTGGAGTCCCCCTCGGAGGGCAGGTGGACCTGGAAACACCATATATTTT. This chain links TRBV30 with TRBJ1-3; D is ambiguous. Trimming cost V 2 bases and J 2 bases, with 22 bases left between them. Germline V gene sequence: CDR1 GTSNPN, CDR2 SVGIG (reference sequence). The CDR3 loop spans 18 amino acids. Variable domain in full (rest from reference TRBV30 and TRBJ1-3): SQTIHQWPATLVQPVGSPLSLECTVEGTSNPNLYWYRQAAGRGLQLLFYSVGIGQISSEVPQNLSASRPQDRQFILSSKKLLLSDSGFYLCAWSPPRRAGGPGNTIYFGEGSWLTVV.

This clone appeared once. The chain couples TRBV7-8 to TRBJ1-1; no firm D call. Trimming took 2 bases from V and 6 from J, leaving 16 bases between them. Germline V gene lookup returns CDR1 SGHVS and CDR2 FQNEAQ. There are 15 residues in the CDR3. The CDR3 sequence is CASSLSMGGPPEAFF. CDR3 nucleotides: TGTGCCAGCAGCTTAAGTATGGGAGGTCCCCCTGAAGCTTTCTTT.

This chain joins TRBV9 and TRBJ2-1, with 7 bases that match TRBD2. Unmatched junction bases numbered 6, after V lost 4 bases and J lost 5 bases. CDR1 and CDR2 from the germline V gene are SGDLS and YYNGEE. This CDR3 contains 14 residues. CDR3 in amino acids: CASSSRSGNNEQFF. The CDR3 DNA follows: TGTGCCAGCAGCTCGCGAAGCGGGAACAATGAGCAGTTCTTC. The full variable domain, in which reference TRBV9 and TRBJ2-1 provide the parts outside the CDR3, is DSGVTQTPKHLITATGQRVTLRCSPRSGDLSVYWYQQSLDQGLQFLIQYYNGEERAKGNILERFSAQQFPDLHSELNLSSLELGDSALYFCASSSRSGNNEQFFGPGTRLTVL.

The chain uses TRBV27 and TRBJ1-5; D not certain. CDR1 MNHEY and CDR2 SMNVEV come from the germline V gene (reference sequence). Trimming stripped 5 bases from V and 2 bases from J, with 16 bases between. The length of the CDR3 is 16 residues. The CDR3 DNA reads as TGTGCCAGCAGTCCCTGGGAGGGTTGGGGCAATCAGCCCCAGCATTTT. Amino acid sequence: CASSPWEGWGNQPQHF.

The rearrangement links TRBV7-2 to TRBJ2-1; 11 bases map to TRBD1. The J segment lost 7 bases and the V segment lost 6 bases, leaving 11 bases of the junction unmatched. Germline CDR1 reads SGHTA; CDR2 reads FQGNSA. The CDR3 is made up of 16 amino acids. In DNA form, the CDR3 reads TGTGCCAGCAGTTGGCCGGGACAGGGGGTTCAGAATGAGCAGTTCTTC. Translation gives CASSWPGQGVQNEQFF.

The chain links TRBV10-3 to TRBJ2-1; TRBD2 matches at 9 bases. The germline V gene encodes CDR1 ENHRY and CDR2 SYGVKD. The CDR3 totals 17 residues. The V gene end was trimmed by 0 bases and the J gene end by 9 bases; junction bases not matched to a gene: 12. The CDR3, as DNA: TGTGCCATCAGTGAGTCGAAGTCTAGCGGGATAGGAGGTGAGCAGTTCTTC. Translating it yields CAISESKSSGIGGEQFF.

The genes are TRBV28 and TRBJ2-1, with 7 bases identical to TRBD2. V was pared by 3 bases and J by 16 bases, with 12 bases of the junction left unmatched. The CDR3 covers 13 residues. Germline V gene data show CDR1 as MDHEN and CDR2 as SYDVKM. CDR3 sequence reads: CASSFPRGAGKFF. CDR3 DNA sequence: TGTGCCAGCAGTTTCCCTCGGGGAGCGGGGAAATTCTTC. The whole variable domain, filled in from reference TRBV28 and TRBJ2-1, reads DVKVTQSSRYLVKRTGEKVFLECVQDMDHENMFWYRQDPGLGLRLIYFSYDVKMKEKGDIPEGYSVSREKKERFSLILESASTNQTSMYLCASSFPRGAGKFFGPGTRLTVL.

The chain links TRBV5-6 to TRBJ2-3; a possible D gene is TRBD2 (5 bases). The CDR3 is 14 residues long. V was trimmed by 3 bases and J by 0 bases, leaving 8 bases between them. Germline V CDR1 and CDR2: SGHDT, YYEEEE. This CDR3 reads CASSSSRSTDTQYF. The CDR3 DNA sequence: TGTGCCAGCAGCTCTAGCAGGAGCACAGATACGCAGTATTTT.

V and J are TRBV6-5 and TRBJ2-7; D perhaps matches TRBD1 (7 bases). CDR1 is MNHEY, CDR2 SVGAGI, per germline. V shed 4 bases and J shed 4 bases, with 20 bases lying between them. The length of the CDR3 is 16 residues. The DNA of the CDR3 is TGTGCCAGCAGTTCCACGCCGGGCAGGGGGAGGTACGAGCAGTACTTC. Residues: CASSSTPGRGRYEQYF.

The J gene is TRBJ2-7, the V gene TRBV5-1; D not certain. CDR1 and CDR2 from the germline V gene are SGHRS and YFSETQ. V lost 7 bases and J lost 4, with 15 bases in between. The CDR3 has 13 residues. CDR3 sequence: CASRPPDSYEQYF. As DNA, the CDR3 is TGCGCCAGCCGCCCGCCAGACTCATACGAGCAGTACTTC. Complete variable domain (other parts from reference TRBV5-1 and TRBJ2-7): KAGVTQTPRYLIKTRGQQVTLSCSPISGHRSVSWYQQTPGQGLQFLFEYFSETQRNKGNFPGRFSGRQFSNSRSEMNVSTLELGDSALYLCASRPPDSYEQYFGPGTRLTVT.

This clone has just a few counts. The chain carries TRBV15 and TRBJ2-7; a possible D gene is TRBD1 (5 bases). Germline V gene data show CDR1 as LNHNV and CDR2 as YYDKDF (reference sequence). V was clipped by 0 bases and J by 7 bases, with 10 bases between them. The CDR3 covers 13 residues. The CDR3 spells CATSRDGAQEQYF. CDR3 DNA: TGTGCCACCAGCAGAGATGGGGCTCAGGAGCAGTACTTC.

This clone came up once. The J gene is TRBJ2-7, the V gene TRBV10-2, with TRBD2 identical over 7 bases. The CDR3 length is 14 residues. V lost 2 bases, J lost 7 bases, and 8 bases stayed unmatched. Germline V CDR1 and CDR2: WSHSY, SAAADI. CDR3 protein: CASSEREGAEEQYF. CDR3 bases: TGCGCCAGCAGTGAGAGGGAGGGCGCGGAAGAGCAGTACTTC.

V and J are TRBV30 and TRBJ1-1; 8 bases match TRBD1. This CDR3 comprises 16 residues. Germline V gene data show CDR1 as GTSNPN and CDR2 as SVGIG (reference sequence). Trimming at V came to 3 bases and at J to 1 base, leaving 10 bases not matched to a gene. This CDR3 is CAWSKLDRGRNTEAFF. CDR3 DNA sequence: TGTGCCTGGAGCAAGCTCGACAGGGGCAGGAACACTGAAGCTTTCTTT. Complete variable domain (other parts from reference TRBV30 and TRBJ1-1): SQTIHQWPATLVQPVGSPLSLECTVEGTSNPNLYWYRQAAGRGLQLLFYSVGIGQISSEVPQNLSASRPQDRQFILSSKKLLLSDSGFYLCAWSKLDRGRNTEAFFGQGTRLTVV.

The V gene is TRBV4-3, the J gene TRBJ2-1; D possibly corresponds to TRBD2 (6 bases). The CDR3 runs 16 residues. The germline gives CDR1 LGHNA, CDR2 YSLEER. Trimming removed 3 bases from V and 9 bases from J, with 21 bases in between. The CDR3 region is CASSQAPETRWGEQFF. DNA for the CDR3: TGCGCCAGCAGCCAGGCACCTGAGACTAGATGGGGTGAGCAGTTCTTC.

A few counts support this clone. CDR3: CASSTGHRETEAFF. DNA for the CDR3: TGTGCCAGTAGTACCGGACACAGGGAGACTGAAGCTTTCTTT. The chain combines TRBV19 with TRBJ1-1; TRBD1 is a possible D gene (6 bases). The V end lost 4 bases, the J end lost 5 bases, and 14 bases lay between the germline ends. CDR1 LNHDA and CDR2 SQIVND come from the germline V gene (reference sequence). This CDR3 comprises 14 residues.

This rearrangement joins TRBV5-4 to TRBJ2-3; 11 nucleotides align to TRBD2. Looked up from germline, CDR1 is SGHNT and CDR2 is YYREEE (reference sequence). The CDR3 contains 15 residues. After removal of 3 bases from V and 4 bases from J, the junction contained 4 bases not matched to a gene. CDR3 sequence: CASSSSGRRPDTQYF. The CDR3 coding sequence is TGTGCCAGCAGCTCTAGCGGGAGGAGGCCAGATACGCAGTATTTT.

J is TRBJ2-7 and V is TRBV7-6, with D possibly matching TRBD2 (6 bases). Trimming took off 1 base at V and 2 bases at J, with 15 bases between the two ends. CDR1 and CDR2 (germline): SGHVS, FNYEAQ. This CDR3 has 16 residues. The CDR3 reads CASSLGEAGKAYEQYF. The CDR3 coding sequence is TGTGCCAGCAGCTTAGGGGAGGCAGGGAAGGCCTACGAGCAGTACTTC.

The genes are TRBV15 and TRBJ2-3; D is unresolved. Germline V CDR1 and CDR2: LNHNV, YYDKDF (reference sequence). Trimming cost V 0 bases and J 0 bases, with 7 bases left between them. The CDR3 is 15 residues long. The CDR3 protein is CATSRDLPSTDTQYF. For the CDR3, the DNA is TGTGCCACCAGCAGAGATCTCCCTAGCACAGATACGCAGTATTTT. The full variable domain, in which reference TRBV15 and TRBJ2-3 provide the parts outside the CDR3, is DAMVIQNPRYQVTQFGKPVTLSCSQTLNHNVMYWYQQKSSQAPKLLFHYYDKDFNNEADTPDNFQSRRPNTSFCFLDIRSPGLGDTAMYLCATSRDLPSTDTQYFGPGTRLTVL.

This chain connects TRBV30 to TRBJ1-2; maybe TRBD1 (6 bases). CDR3 length: 13 residues. The germline gives CDR1 GTSNPN, CDR2 SVGIG (reference sequence). With 4 bases removed from V and 4 bases from J, the gap between germline ends came to 13 bases. The CDR3 bases are TGTGCCTGGACCTTCCGGGGGGCCTATGGCTACACCTTC. Its translation is CAWTFRGAYGYTF.

The chain has TRBV4-1 and TRBJ2-2; a weak D match, TRBD2 (5 bases). The length of the CDR3 is 15 residues. Germline V CDR1 and CDR2: MGHRA, YSYEKL. Deletions cut 1 base from V and 4 bases from J, with 10 bases between. CDR3 coding DNA: TGCGCCAGCAGCCAAGGTCGCGGGTTCACCGGGGAGCTGTTTTTT. It translates to CASSQGRGFTGELFF.

The chain is built from TRBV10-3 and TRBJ2-3, with 12 bases lining up with TRBD2. CDR3 length equals 14 residues. The V and J ends lost 3 bases and 10 bases, in that order; junction bases with no gene match: 5. The germline gives CDR1 ENHRY, CDR2 SYGVKD. The CDR3 bases are TGTGCCATCAGTGAAACCGGACTAGCGGGATCGCAGTATTTT. It codes for CAISETGLAGSQYF.

The chain couples TRBV10-3 to TRBJ2-5, with TRBD2 matching over 15 bases. Germline CDR1 is ENHRY and CDR2 is SYGVKD. J was trimmed by 6 bases and V by 6 bases; bases with no gene match: 8. The CDR3 consists of 16 residues. This CDR3 is CAIRPGLAGGTKTQYF. The CDR3 DNA sequence: TGTGCCATCAGACCGGGACTAGCGGGAGGAACGAAGACCCAGTACTTC.